This passage covers 18 T cell receptor beta chains from one sample sequenced in a study of T cells in Graves' hyperthyroidism and ophthalmopathy. TCR beta CDR3 region amplification was performed from RNA transcripts. When the TCR CDR3 underwent first-round RT-PCR, the HTBI primer set was used. TCRdb ran MiXCR on the multiplex PCR reads and lists one entry per CDR3 protein. The table has roughly 580,000 distinct CDR3 sequences, approximately 14% seen once. The sample comprised blood. The receptors were gathered from a woman in her 30s with Graves' hyperthyroidism that later progressed to Graves' ophthalmopathy.

The rearrangement links TRBV10-1 to TRBJ2-2; 7 nucleotides line up with TRBD2. Germline CDR1 is WNHNN and CDR2 is SYGVQD (reference sequence). The length of the CDR3 is 14 residues. The junction had 8 bases not matched to a gene; V was cut back by 6 bases and J by 7 bases. The CDR3 spells CASSLSGIGGELFF. The CDR3 nucleotides are TGCGCCAGCAGCCTCAGCGGGATCGGCGGGGAGCTGTTTTTT.

This chain uses TRBV7-9 with TRBJ1-1; D uncertain. Germline V CDR1 and CDR2: SEHNR, FQNEAQ (reference sequence). Trimming cost V 7 bases and J 6 bases, with 9 bases left between them. The CDR3 consists of 11 residues. CDR3 in amino acids: CASTMGSEAFF. Written as DNA, the CDR3 is TGTGCCAGCACCATGGGCTCTGAAGCTTTCTTT.

Details on this clonotype: A read error is possible here, since a much larger clone lies one base away. The J gene is TRBJ1-2, the V gene TRBV18; D is uncertain. The CDR3 runs to 15 residues. Germline CDR1 reads KGHSH; CDR2 reads LQKENI. The CDR3 sequence is CASSPSGNSNSGYTF. CDR3 nucleotide sequence: TGTGCCAGCTCACCATCAGGCAATTCCAACTCTGGCTACACCTTC.

Only a few counts were recorded for this clonotype. J is TRBJ2-7 and V is TRBV6-1; TRBD2 might be the D (7 bases). Trimming pared 5 bases from V and 6 bases from J, leaving 23 bases between. There are 16 residues in the CDR3. Germline lookup yields CDR1 MNHNS and CDR2 SASEGT. CDR3 sequence reads: CASSTLSGRGEGEQYF. The CDR3 DNA reads as TGTGCCAGCAGTACACTATCGGGGAGGGGGGAAGGCGAGCAGTACTTC.

In its sample, this clonotype was seen many times. This chain uses TRBV11-1 with TRBJ2-1; the D gene is possibly TRBD2 (6 bases). V lost 4 bases to trimming and J lost 7 bases, with 20 bases between them. Looked up from germline, CDR1 is SGHAT and CDR2 is FQDESV (reference sequence). The CDR3 spans 16 residues. DNA of the CDR3: TGTGCCAGCAGCTCCACCGTAGCGGAACCGGGAAATGAGCAGTTCTTC. Its translation: CASSSTVAEPGNEQFF.

This clonotype occurred many times. This rearrangement joins TRBV7-9 to TRBJ1-1; D not resolved. The CDR3 is 15 residues long. The germline V and J ends were trimmed by 1 base and 7 bases, with 16 bases remaining between them. Germline loops: CDR1 SEHNR, CDR2 FQNEAQ (reference sequence). As DNA, the CDR3 is TGTGCCAGCAGCTTAGGGGAGGGAGCCGGAGGTGAAGCTTTCTTT. Translating it yields CASSLGEGAGGEAFF.

This clonotype was seen at least ten times. The chain links TRBV20-1 to TRBJ2-7, with 8 bases fitting TRBD2. J lost 6 bases, V lost 7 bases, and 11 bases had no gene match. The CDR3 loop spans 13 amino acids. Germline loops: CDR1 DFQATT, CDR2 SNEGSKA (reference sequence). DNA of the CDR3: TGCAGTGGCGGTAGCGGGAATGTCCTCGAGCAGTACTTC. It is translated as CSGGSGNVLEQYF.

The chain has TRBV19 and TRBJ1-1; D remains ambiguous. The CDR3 runs to 13 residues. Deletions cut 5 bases from V and 4 bases from J, with 11 bases between. Germline lookup yields CDR1 LNHDA and CDR2 SQIVND (reference sequence). CDR3 sequence: CASSLQATTEAFF. The CDR3 DNA reads TGTGCCAGTAGTCTCCAGGCCACCACTGAAGCTTTCTTT.

This clonotype was seen more than once but under ten times. This chain joins TRBV18 and TRBJ2-1; D remains unclear. V shed 0 bases and J shed 4 bases, with 7 bases lying between them. CDR1 KGHSH and CDR2 LQKENI come from the germline V gene. This CDR3 is built from 14 residues. CDR3 sequence (DNA): TGTGCCAGCTCACCACCATCTCAATACAATGAGCAGTTCTTC. This gives the protein CASSPPSQYNEQFF. Full variable domain (missing parts from reference TRBV18 and TRBJ2-1): NAGVMQNPRHLVRRRGQEARLRCSPMKGHSHVYWYRQLPEEGLKFMVYLQKENIIDESGMPKERFSAEFPKEGPSILRIQQVVRGDSAAYFCASSPPSQYNEQFFGPGTRLTVL.

This clonotype was seen ten or more times. The gene calls are TRBV28 and TRBJ1-4; D not resolved. V lost 2 bases to trimming and J lost 6 bases, with 7 bases between them. In germline, CDR1 is MDHEN, CDR2 SYDVKM. CDR3 length equals 13 residues. In DNA, the CDR3 is TGTGCCAGCAGTTTAAAACAGTATGAAAAACTGTTTTTT. This codes for CASSLKQYEKLFF.

The chain recombines TRBV27 with TRBJ1-2; D may be TRBD1 (5 bases). The CDR3 has 13 residues. CDR1 and CDR2 (germline): MNHEY, SMNVEV (reference sequence). The V end lost 6 bases, the J end lost 10 bases, and 18 bases lay between the germline ends. Here the CDR3 reads CASSAAGDSFYTF. DNA for the CDR3: TGTGCCAGCAGCGCCGCTGGAGACAGCTTCTACACCTTC.

The chain links TRBV20-1 to TRBJ1-2, with 9 bases identical to TRBD1. The CDR3 is 17 amino acids. In germline, CDR1 is DFQATT, CDR2 SNEGSKA (reference sequence). J was trimmed by 0 bases and V by 4 bases; bases with no gene match: 12. CDR3 DNA: TGCAGTGCTATGAGCTTGGGACAGGGAGTTGCTAACTATGGCTACACCTTC. Its protein is CSAMSLGQGVANYGYTF.

This clonotype was detected a few times. The chain employs TRBV3-1 and TRBJ1-6, with unresolved D. The CDR3 consists of 16 residues. CDR1 is LGHDT, CDR2 YNNKEL, per germline (reference sequence). V was shortened by 2 bases and J by 7 bases, with 15 bases between the two germline ends. CDR3 in amino acids: CASSQIPVAGNSPLHF. DNA for the CDR3: TGTGCCAGCAGCCAAATTCCAGTGGCGGGGAATTCACCCCTCCACTTT.

This clonotype was picked up a small number of times. The V call is TRBV18, the J call TRBJ1-3; TRBD1 is a possible D gene (5 bases). This CDR3 contains 16 residues. Germline values: CDR1 KGHSH, CDR2 LQKENI. The germline V and J ends were trimmed by 0 bases and 4 bases, with 13 bases remaining between them. CDR3 sequence: CASSPPGPTPGNTIYF. Written as DNA, the CDR3 is TGTGCCAGCTCACCACCGGGACCAACGCCGGGAAACACCATATATTTT. The complete variable domain, with remaining parts taken from reference TRBV18 and TRBJ1-3, reads NAGVMQNPRHLVRRRGQEARLRCSPMKGHSHVYWYRQLPEEGLKFMVYLQKENIIDESGMPKERFSAEFPKEGPSILRIQQVVRGDSAAYFCASSPPGPTPGNTIYFGEGSWLTVV.

This clonotype was seen a few times. The genes are TRBV27 and TRBJ2-2, with D maybe TRBD1 (5 bases). Between the trimmed V and J ends, which lost 5 bases and 4 bases, there was a span of 14 bases. The CDR3 runs 15 residues. The germline V gene encodes CDR1 MNHEY and CDR2 SMNVEV (reference sequence). CDR3 residues: CASSNAGIGTGELFF. The CDR3 DNA reads as TGTGCCAGCAGTAATGCAGGGATTGGCACCGGGGAGCTGTTTTTT.

The gene calls are TRBV5-1 and TRBJ1-2; 9 bases line up with TRBD1. V lost 4 bases and J lost 7; bases outside the gene matches: 11. The germline V gene encodes CDR1 SGHRS and CDR2 YFSETQ. The CDR3 runs to 15 residues. The CDR3 nucleotides are TGCGCCAGCAGCGTATCCGGGACAGGGATCCCTGGCTACACCTTC. Amino acids: CASSVSGTGIPGYTF.

This clonotype was seen ten or more times. J is TRBJ1-4 and V is TRBV7-2; D not certain. Per germline, CDR1 SGHTA and CDR2 FQGNSA. The CDR3 length is 15 residues. V dropped 0 bases and J dropped 6 bases, with 11 bases sitting between them. DNA for the CDR3: TGTGCCAGCAGCTTAGCTCCGATGGAACATGAAAAACTGTTTTTT. Translating it yields CASSLAPMEHEKLFF.

In this sample, this clonotype turned up many times. The CDR3 loop reads CASSQVGPSNQPQHF. The CDR3 bases are TGCGCCAGCAGCCAAGTGGGTCCTAGCAATCAGCCCCAGCATTTT. The rearrangement links TRBV4-1 to TRBJ1-5; no clear D. This CDR3 has 15 amino acids. In germline, CDR1 is MGHRA, CDR2 YSYEKL. Trimming left V 1 base short and J 0 bases short, with 7 bases between.